This is a list of T cell receptor beta chains from one sample in a study of cytomegalovirus exposure and HLA in healthy donors. TCRdb keeps only in-frame clones here, not all; method: immunoSEQ multiplex PCR. Among 150,000 to 250,000 clones listed, 70% to 80% were seen once. The specimen was PBMCs. The receptors here all came from a man aged 25-45 years in good health and CMV-seronegative. The CDR3 runs from the conserved cysteine through the conserved F or W. Each record gives: V gene, CDR3 length, J gene, D gene, CDR3 protein, CDR3 DNA. A D gene is named only where the DNA matches it firmly.

TRBV6-6	13	TRBJ2-1	TRBD2	CASSETLAGEQFF	TGTGCCAGCAGCGAAACGTTAGCGGGAGAGCAGTTCTTC
TRBV28	13	TRBJ2-3	NA	CASLRESTDTQYF	TGTGCCAGCCTCCGGGAGAGCACAGATACGCAGTATTTT
TRBV4-1	14	TRBJ2-5	NA	CASSLGHNQETQYF	TGCGCCAGCAGCCTGGGACACAACCAAGAGACCCAGTACTTC
TRBV2	16	TRBJ2-2	NA	CASSTQDIRNTGELFF	TGTGCCAGCAGCACTCAGGACATAAGGAACACCGGGGAGCTGTTTTTT
TRBV5-6	18	TRBJ1-6	TRBD1	CASSLDRGGGPGSSPLHF	TGTGCCAGCAGCTTGGACAGGGGAGGTGGGCCCGGGAGTTCACCCCTCCACTTT
TRBV11-2	16	TRBJ2-3	NA	CASRPLGTGVRDTQYF	TGTGCCAGCAGACCACTTGGGACGGGAGTTAGAGATACGCAGTATTTT
TRBV2	13	TRBJ1-2	NA	CASSEYRNYGYTF	TGTGCCAGCAGTGAATATCGGAACTATGGCTACACCTTC
TRBV5-1	14	TRBJ2-7	NA	CASSTDSASYEQYF	TGCGCCAGCAGCACGGACAGCGCATCCTACGAGCAGTACTTC
TRBV5-1	16	TRBJ1-4	NA	CASSLMAQGSGEKLFF	TGCGCCAGCAGCTTGATGGCCCAGGGGAGTGGTGAAAAACTGTTTTTT
TRBV11-1	16	TRBJ2-2	TRBD1	CASSPRDRVFTGELFF	TGTGCCAGCAGCCCCCGGGACAGGGTCTTCACCGGGGAGCTGTTTTTT
TRBV2	12	TRBJ2-7	NA	CASRERTYEQYF	TGTGCCAGCAGAGAGAGAACCTACGAGCAGTACTTC
TRBV29-1	13	TRBJ1-2	TRBD1	CSASADRDYGYTF	TGCAGCGCCTCTGCGGACAGGGACTATGGCTACACCTTC
TRBV7-3	14	TRBJ2-7	TRBD2	CASSQAGGSYEQYF	TGTGCCAGCAGCCAAGCGGGAGGCTCCTACGAGCAGTACTTC
TRBV5-1	14	TRBJ1-1	TRBD1	CASSLMTGGTEAFF	TGCGCCAGCAGCTTAATGACAGGGGGCACTGAAGCTTTCTTT
TRBV19	14	TRBJ2-7	NA	CASSSSLALYEQYF	TGTGCCAGTAGTTCTAGTCTCGCGCTGTACGAGCAGTACTTC